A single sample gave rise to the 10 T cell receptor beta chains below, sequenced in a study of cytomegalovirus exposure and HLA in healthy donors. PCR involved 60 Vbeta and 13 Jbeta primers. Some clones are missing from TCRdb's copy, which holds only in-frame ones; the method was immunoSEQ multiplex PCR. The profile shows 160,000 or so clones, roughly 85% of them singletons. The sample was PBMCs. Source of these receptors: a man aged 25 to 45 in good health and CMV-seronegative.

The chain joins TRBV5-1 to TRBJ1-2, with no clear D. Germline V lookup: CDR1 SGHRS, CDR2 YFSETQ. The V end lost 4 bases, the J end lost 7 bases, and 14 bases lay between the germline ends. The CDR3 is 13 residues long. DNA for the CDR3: TGCGCCAGCAGCCCCGCGTTTGGTGGTGGCTACACCTTC. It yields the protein CASSPAFGGGYTF.

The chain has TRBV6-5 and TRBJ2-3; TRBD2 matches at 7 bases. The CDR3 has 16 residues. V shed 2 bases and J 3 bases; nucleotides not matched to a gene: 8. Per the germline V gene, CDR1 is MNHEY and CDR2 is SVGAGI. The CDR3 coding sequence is TGTGCCAGCAGTTACCGGGGGGATATCGCAACAGATACGCAGTATTTT. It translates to CASSYRGDIATDTQYF.

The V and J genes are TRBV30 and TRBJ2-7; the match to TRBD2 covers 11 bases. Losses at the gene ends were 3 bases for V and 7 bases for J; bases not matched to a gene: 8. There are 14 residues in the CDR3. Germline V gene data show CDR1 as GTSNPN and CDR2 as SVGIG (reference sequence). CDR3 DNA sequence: TGTGCCTGGAGCGAACTAGCGGGAGTGTTGGAGCAGTACTTC. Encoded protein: CAWSELAGVLEQYF.

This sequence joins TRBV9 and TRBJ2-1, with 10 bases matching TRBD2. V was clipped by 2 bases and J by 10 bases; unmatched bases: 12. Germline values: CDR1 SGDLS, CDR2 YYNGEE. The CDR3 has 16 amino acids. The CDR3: CASSVQAGGPEREQFF. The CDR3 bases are TGTGCCAGCAGCGTTCAAGCGGGGGGGCCCGAACGCGAGCAGTTCTTC. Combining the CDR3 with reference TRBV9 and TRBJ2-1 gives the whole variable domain DSGVTQTPKHLITATGQRVTLRCSPRSGDLSVYWYQQSLDQGLQFLIQYYNGEERAKGNILERFSAQQFPDLHSELNLSSLELGDSALYFCASSVQAGGPEREQFFGPGTRLTVL.

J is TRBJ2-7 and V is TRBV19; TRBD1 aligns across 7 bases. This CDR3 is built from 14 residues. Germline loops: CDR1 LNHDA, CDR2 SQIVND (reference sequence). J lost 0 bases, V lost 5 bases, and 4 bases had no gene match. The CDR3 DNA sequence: TGTGCCAGTAGTGACAGGGTCTCCTCCTACGAGCAGTACTTC. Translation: CASSDRVSSYEQYF.

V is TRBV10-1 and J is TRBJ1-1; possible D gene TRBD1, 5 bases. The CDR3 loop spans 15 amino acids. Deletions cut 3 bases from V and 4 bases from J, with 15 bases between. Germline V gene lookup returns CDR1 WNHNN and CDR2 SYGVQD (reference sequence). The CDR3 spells CASSERVGRGTEAFF. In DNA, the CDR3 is TGCGCCAGCAGTGAAAGAGTCGGTAGGGGCACTGAAGCTTTCTTT.

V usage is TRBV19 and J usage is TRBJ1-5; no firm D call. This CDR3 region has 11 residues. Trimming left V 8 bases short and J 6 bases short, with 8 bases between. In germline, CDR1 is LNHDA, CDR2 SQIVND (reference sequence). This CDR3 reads CASSLGQPQHF. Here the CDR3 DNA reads TGTGCCAGTTCCCTCGGTCAGCCCCAGCATTTT.

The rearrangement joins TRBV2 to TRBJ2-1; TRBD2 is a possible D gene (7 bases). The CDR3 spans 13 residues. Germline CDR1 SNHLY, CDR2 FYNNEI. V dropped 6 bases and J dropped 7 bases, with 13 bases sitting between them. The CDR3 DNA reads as TGTGCCAGCAGCGGGGGGCCTGGGAATGAGCAGTTCTTC. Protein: CASSGGPGNEQFF.

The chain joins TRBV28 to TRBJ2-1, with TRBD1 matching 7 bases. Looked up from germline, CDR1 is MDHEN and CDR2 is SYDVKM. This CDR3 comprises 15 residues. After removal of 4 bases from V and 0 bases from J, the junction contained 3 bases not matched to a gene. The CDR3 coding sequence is TGTGCCAGCAGTTCGACAGGGCTCTCCTACAATGAGCAGTTCTTC. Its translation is CASSSTGLSYNEQFF.

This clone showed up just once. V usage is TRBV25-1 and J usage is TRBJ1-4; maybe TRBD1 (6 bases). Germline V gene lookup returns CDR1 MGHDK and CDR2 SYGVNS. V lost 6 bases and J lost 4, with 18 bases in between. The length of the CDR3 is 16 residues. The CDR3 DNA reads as TGTGCCAGCAGCCGGGACACTTTGGTGGGTAATGAAAAACTGTTTTTT. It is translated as CASSRDTLVGNEKLFF.